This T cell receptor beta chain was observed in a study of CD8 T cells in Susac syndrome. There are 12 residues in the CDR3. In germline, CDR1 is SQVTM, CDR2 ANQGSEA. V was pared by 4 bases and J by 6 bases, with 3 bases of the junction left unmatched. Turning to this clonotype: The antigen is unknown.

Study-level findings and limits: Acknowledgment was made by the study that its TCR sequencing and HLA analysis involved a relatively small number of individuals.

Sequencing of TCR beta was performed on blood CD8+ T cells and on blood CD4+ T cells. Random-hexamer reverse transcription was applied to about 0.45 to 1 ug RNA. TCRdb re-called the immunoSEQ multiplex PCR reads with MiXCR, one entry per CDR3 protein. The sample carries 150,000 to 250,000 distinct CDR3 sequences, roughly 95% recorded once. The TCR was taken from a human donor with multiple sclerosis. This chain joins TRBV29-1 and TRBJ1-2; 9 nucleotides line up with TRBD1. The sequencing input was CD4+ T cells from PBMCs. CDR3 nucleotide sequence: TGCAGCGTTGTTCGGACAGGGGATGGCTACACCTTC. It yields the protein CSVVRTGDGYTF. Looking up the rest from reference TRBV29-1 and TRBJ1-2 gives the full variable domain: SAVISQKPSRDICQRGTSLTIQCQVDSQVTMMFWYRQQPGQSLTLIATANQGSEATYESGFVIDKFPISRPNLTFSTLTVSNMSPEDSSIYLCSVVRTGDGYTFGSGTRLTVV.